The T cell receptor beta chain under discussion was sequenced for a study of CD8+ T cells in alopecia areata. Study-wide context: Treated patients were scored for severity by percent of scalp affected. Notes on the study in general: Many of the expanded lesional clones endured in scalp and blood while on tofacitinib.

Reverse transcribed after extraction, RNA yielded cDNA as the sequencing template. The table came from immunoSEQ multiplex PCR; TCRdb's copy has only in-frame clones and leaves some out. The repertoire holds about 160,000 clones, with about 71% as singletons. With respect to this clone: The antigen is not known.

The V end lost 0 bases, the J end lost 5 bases, and 14 bases lay between the germline ends. Germline loops: CDR1 SGHRS, CDR2 YFSETQ. The CDR3 extends over 15 amino acids. Treatment described: oral pan-JAK inhibitor, 5-10 mg twice daily. The study team obtained lesional scalp punch biopsies and peripheral blood from alopecia areata patients. The source was CD4+ T cells sorted from blood, collected at week 4, from a patient treated with tofacitinib. This receptor was obtained from a human donor with alopecia areata. This chain connects TRBV5-1 to TRBJ1-1; D remains ambiguous. Here the CDR3 reads CASSLEVEGRTEAFF. The CDR3 coding sequence is TGCGCCAGCAGCTTGGAGGTCGAAGGTAGAACTGAAGCTTTCTTT.